The rows below give T cell receptor beta chains drawn from one sample of a study of identical twins. Each CDR3 protein gets one entry after TCRdb re-called the 5' RACE reads with MiXCR. The profile shows some 250,000 distinct CDR3 sequences, roughly 12% of them singletons. These data also featured in a second study, about yellow fever vaccine responses in identical twins.

The material sequenced was memory (CD45RO+) T cells sorted from blood. The receptors shown here come from a woman under 30 in good health. Each CDR3 is given with its conserved first and last residue. D genes are given only for firm matches. Size tells how often a clone was seen (once, few, many) or the class of an expanded clone, and some rows leave it out.

abundance: -
d_gene: TRBD1
v_gene: TRBV28
j_gene: TRBJ2-1
CDR3nt: TGTGCCAGCCGAAAAGGGACAGGGTACAATGAGCGGCAGTTCTTC
CDR3aa: CASRKGTGYNERQFF

abundance: -
d_gene: TRBD2
v_gene: TRBV6-1
j_gene: TRBJ2-3
CDR3nt: TGTGCCAGCAGGCCGGGACTAAAAAGCACAGATACGCAGTATTTT
CDR3aa: CASRPGLKSTDTQYF

abundance: few
d_gene: TRBD2
v_gene: TRBV12-3/TRBV12-4
j_gene: TRBJ2-3
CDR3nt: TGTGCCAGCAGTCTCCTACTAGCGGGAGGTGCAGATACGCAGTATTTT
CDR3aa: CASSLLLAGGADTQYF

abundance: -
d_gene: -
v_gene: TRBV2
j_gene: TRBJ2-2
CDR3nt: TGTGCCAGCAGGGATGCGCCGAACACCGGGGAGCTGTTTTTT
CDR3aa: CASRDAPNTGELFF

abundance: many
d_gene: -
v_gene: TRBV25-1
j_gene: TRBJ1-6
CDR3nt: TGTGCCAGCAGTGTTCAGGGCGGAAATTCACCCCTCCACTTT
CDR3aa: CASSVQGGNSPLHF

abundance: many
d_gene: -
v_gene: TRBV6-1
j_gene: TRBJ1-1
CDR3nt: TGTGCCAGCAGTGGACATTTGAACACTGAAGCTTTCTTT
CDR3aa: CASSGHLNTEAFF

abundance: -
d_gene: -
v_gene: TRBV5-1
j_gene: TRBJ2-7
CDR3nt: TGCGCCAGCAGCTTGTGGGGCGACTACGAGCAGTACTTC
CDR3aa: CASSLWGDYEQYF

abundance: -
d_gene: TRBD2
v_gene: TRBV5-4
j_gene: TRBJ2-3
CDR3nt: TGTGCCAGCAGCAGGACTAGCGGGAGGGCCGTGGCAGATACGCAGTATTTT
CDR3aa: CASSRTSGRAVADTQYF

abundance: few
d_gene: TRBD1
v_gene: TRBV7-2
j_gene: TRBJ2-1
CDR3nt: TGTGCCAGCAGCTTAAATACGGGACAGGGGTACAATGAGCAGTTCTTC
CDR3aa: CASSLNTGQGYNEQFF

abundance: few
d_gene: -
v_gene: TRBV20-1
j_gene: TRBJ2-3
CDR3nt: TGCAGTGCTAGAGTCGGTGACAGAGATACCACAGATACGCAGTATTTT
CDR3aa: CSARVGDRDTTDTQYF

abundance: -
d_gene: TRBD2
v_gene: TRBV5-1
j_gene: TRBJ2-5
CDR3nt: TGCGCCAGCAGCCAGGGACTAGCGGGAGCAGGCCAAGAGACCCAGTACTTC
CDR3aa: CASSQGLAGAGQETQYF

abundance: few
d_gene: -
v_gene: TRBV6-2/TRBV6-3
j_gene: TRBJ2-7
CDR3nt: TGTGCCAGCAGTTATAAGGAGATCAACTACGAGCAGTACTTC
CDR3aa: CASSYKEINYEQYF

abundance: many
d_gene: TRBD2
v_gene: TRBV6-1
j_gene: TRBJ2-5
CDR3nt: TGTGCCAGCAGTAAGGGGGGACTAGCGGCCGGGACCCAGTACTTC
CDR3aa: CASSKGGLAAGTQYF

abundance: -
d_gene: -
v_gene: TRBV7-8
j_gene: TRBJ1-2
CDR3nt: TGTGCCAGCAGCTTAGATATGGGGGTAGGCTACACCTTC
CDR3aa: CASSLDMGVGYTF

abundance: few
d_gene: TRBD1
v_gene: TRBV5-1
j_gene: TRBJ2-2
CDR3nt: TGCGCCAGCAGCCCCACGATCCAGGGGGCCGGGGAGCTGTTTTTT
CDR3aa: CASSPTIQGAGELFF

abundance: many
d_gene: -
v_gene: TRBV12-3/TRBV12-4
j_gene: TRBJ2-3
CDR3nt: TGTGCCAGCAGTTTAGCGCAGGGCACAGATACGCAGTATTTT
CDR3aa: CASSLAQGTDTQYF

abundance: -
d_gene: TRBD1
v_gene: TRBV4-1
j_gene: TRBJ2-4
CDR3nt: TGCGCCAGCAGCCTAGGACAGGAGGACATTCAGTACTTC
CDR3aa: CASSLGQEDIQYF

abundance: few
d_gene: -
v_gene: TRBV7-9
j_gene: TRBJ2-5
CDR3nt: TGTGCCAGCAGCTTAGCCGGAGAACTCAAGAAGACCCAGTACTTC
CDR3aa: CASSLAGELKKTQYF

abundance: -
d_gene: TRBD2
v_gene: TRBV4-3
j_gene: TRBJ2-3
CDR3nt: TGCGCCAGCAGCCAAAGAGCGGGAGCCGGGAGAGATACGCAGTATTTT
CDR3aa: CASSQRAGAGRDTQYF

abundance: -
d_gene: -
v_gene: TRBV9
j_gene: TRBJ2-7
CDR3nt: TGTGCCAGCAGCGTAGGTTGGAGCTCCTACGAGCAGTACTTC
CDR3aa: CASSVGWSSYEQYF

abundance: -
d_gene: -
v_gene: TRBV25-1
j_gene: TRBJ2-1
CDR3nt: TGTGCCACGGCGGTTGCTCCTGAGCAGTTCTTC
CDR3aa: CATAVAPEQFF

abundance: -
d_gene: TRBD1
v_gene: TRBV6-1
j_gene: TRBJ2-7
CDR3nt: TGTGCCACCGCCGAGGACAGGGGAACCCACGAGCAGTACTTC
CDR3aa: CATAEDRGTHEQYF

abundance: -
d_gene: TRBD2
v_gene: TRBV4-2
j_gene: TRBJ2-1
CDR3nt: TGTGCCAGCAGCCAAGATTCAAGTGCGACTAGCGGGTGGTTCAATGAGCAGTTCTTC
CDR3aa: CASSQDSSATSGWFNEQFF

abundance: -
d_gene: -
v_gene: TRBV29-1
j_gene: TRBJ2-5
CDR3nt: TGCAGCGTTGTAGGACAGCCTTGGGAGACCCAGTACTTC
CDR3aa: CSVVGQPWETQYF

abundance: -
d_gene: -
v_gene: TRBV7-9
j_gene: TRBJ2-7
CDR3nt: TGTGCCAGCAGCTTAAATGCCATAACCTACGAGCAGTACTTC
CDR3aa: CASSLNAITYEQYF

abundance: few
d_gene: -
v_gene: TRBV6-2/TRBV6-3
j_gene: TRBJ2-6
CDR3nt: TGTGCCTCGACACGTCCCCGCTCTGGGGCCAACGTCCTGACTTTC
CDR3aa: CASTRPRSGANVLTF

abundance: -
d_gene: -
v_gene: TRBV12-3/TRBV12-4
j_gene: TRBJ2-7
CDR3nt: TGTGCCAGCAGCGGTGACCAGTACGAGCAGTACTTC
CDR3aa: CASSGDQYEQYF

abundance: once
d_gene: -
v_gene: TRBV4-2
j_gene: TRBJ2-6
CDR3nt: TGTGCCAGCAGCCAAGATCTCGCCAGCCTCTCTGGGGCCAACGTCCTGACTTTC
CDR3aa: CASSQDLASLSGANVLTF

abundance: many
d_gene: TRBD1
v_gene: TRBV6-5
j_gene: TRBJ1-5
CDR3nt: TGTGCCAGCAGTCGCGGCGGGACAGGGGGTTCTCAGCCCCAGCATTTT
CDR3aa: CASSRGGTGGSQPQHF

abundance: -
d_gene: -
v_gene: TRBV11-2
j_gene: TRBJ2-3
CDR3nt: TGTGCCAGCAGAGCCCCGGGAAGGACTAGCACAGATACGCAGTATTTT
CDR3aa: CASRAPGRTSTDTQYF

abundance: many
d_gene: -
v_gene: TRBV5-1
j_gene: TRBJ2-5
CDR3nt: TGCGCCAGCAGCTTGGCCGGCGTAGTCTTAGAGACCCAGTACTTC
CDR3aa: CASSLAGVVLETQYF

abundance: few
d_gene: TRBD1
v_gene: TRBV10-3
j_gene: TRBJ2-1
CDR3nt: TGTGCCATCAGTTCTTTGGGACAGGGTACGTTCTTC
CDR3aa: CAISSLGQGTFF

abundance: few
d_gene: TRBD2
v_gene: TRBV7-9
j_gene: TRBJ2-3
CDR3nt: TGTGCCAGCAGCTTTGCTAGCGGGAGAGATACGCAGTATTTT
CDR3aa: CASSFASGRDTQYF

abundance: many
d_gene: -
v_gene: TRBV12-3/TRBV12-4
j_gene: TRBJ1-5
CDR3nt: TGTGCCAGCAGTTTGGGCAGTGATCAGCCCCAGCATTTT
CDR3aa: CASSLGSDQPQHF

abundance: -
d_gene: -
v_gene: TRBV7-8
j_gene: TRBJ2-7
CDR3nt: TGTGCCAGCAGCTTAGATCCCAATTCCTACGAGCAGTACTTC
CDR3aa: CASSLDPNSYEQYF

abundance: -
d_gene: -
v_gene: TRBV7-2
j_gene: TRBJ1-6
CDR3nt: TGTGCCAGCAGCTTACTCCAGGAAAATTCACCCCTCCACTTT
CDR3aa: CASSLLQENSPLHF

abundance: few
d_gene: TRBD1
v_gene: TRBV19
j_gene: TRBJ2-7
CDR3nt: TGTGCCAGTAGTCCACGACAGGGCGGTTCTAAAAGGGAGCAGTACTTC
CDR3aa: CASSPRQGGSKREQYF

abundance: -
d_gene: -
v_gene: TRBV5-1
j_gene: TRBJ2-2
CDR3nt: TGCGCCAGCAGCTTGGGATCTCCGAGCACCGGGGAGCTGTTTTTT
CDR3aa: CASSLGSPSTGELFF

abundance: -
d_gene: TRBD2
v_gene: TRBV5-1
j_gene: TRBJ2-7
CDR3nt: TGCGCCAGCAGCTTGGTTCCGGGAGGGCACGAGCAGTACTTC
CDR3aa: CASSLVPGGHEQYF

abundance: -
d_gene: TRBD1
v_gene: TRBV5-1
j_gene: TRBJ2-7
CDR3nt: TGCGCCAGCAGCCCAACAGGGGGCAACTACGAGCAGTACTTC
CDR3aa: CASSPTGGNYEQYF

abundance: -
d_gene: TRBD1
v_gene: TRBV5-1
j_gene: TRBJ2-7
CDR3nt: TGCGCCAGCAGCTTGAAGTACAGGGGGCCCTACGAGCAGTACTTC
CDR3aa: CASSLKYRGPYEQYF

abundance: -
d_gene: -
v_gene: TRBV5-6
j_gene: TRBJ2-7
CDR3nt: TGTGCCAGCAGCCCCGAGCTTACGGAGAAAGAGAGCGAGCAGTACTTC
CDR3aa: CASSPELTEKESEQYF